Listed below are T cell receptor beta chains from one sample, sequenced in a study of T cells in Graves' hyperthyroidism and ophthalmopathy. Using its own MiXCR run on the multiplex PCR reads, TCRdb lists one record per CDR3 protein. This sample has fewer than 450,000 distinct CDR3 sequences, with approximately 18% found just once. The sequencing input was blood. Receptor source: a woman in her twenties or thirties with Graves' hyperthyroidism that later progressed to Graves' ophthalmopathy. CDR3s include the opening cysteine and the closing phenylalanine or tryptophan. Each record gives: D gene, clone size, J gene, V gene, CDR3 DNA, CDR3 protein. D genes are given only for firm matches. Clone size appears in some rows only: once, few, many, or a class for an expanded clone.

TRBD1 many TRBJ2-2 TRBV11-2 TGTGCCAGCAGCTTAGGGCACCCATTCCTGACAGGGCGCTTAACCCCCGGCGCCGGGGAGCTGTTTTTT CASSLGHPFLTGRLTPGAGELFF
- many TRBJ1-2 TRBV27 TGTGCCAGCCACCCGGCAGGGATTAACTATGGCTACACCTTC CASHPAGINYGYTF
- many TRBJ1-2 TRBV6-1 TGTGCCAGCAGTCACGGACTGAGAGGGGGTGGCTACACCTTC CASSHGLRGGGYTF
TRBD1 many TRBJ2-7 TRBV28 TGTGCCAGCAGTCTATACCGGGACAGCTACGAGCAGTACTTC CASSLYRDSYEQYF
- many TRBJ2-1 TRBV29-1 TGCAGCGTTCTCGGGGGAGCATACAATGAGCAGTTCTTC CSVLGGAYNEQFF
- many TRBJ2-5 TRBV18 TGTGCCAGCTCACCGGGGGCAGAGACCCAGTACTTC CASSPGAETQYF
- - TRBJ2-7 TRBV4-1 TGCGCCAGCAGCCACGGAATACTCAGGGTACCGAGGGAGCAGTACTTC CASSHGILRVPREQYF
- - TRBJ2-1 TRBV28 TGTGCCAGCAGGGAGGGACAAGGATACAATGAGCAGTTCTTC CASREGQGYNEQFF
- - TRBJ2-7 TRBV6-1 TGTGCCAGCAGTGATGGCCCCACAGGATATCGCTCCTACGAGCAGTACTTC CASSDGPTGYRSYEQYF
- many TRBJ1-2 TRBV10-2 TGCGCCAGCAGTGAGTCCGGACCTGACCCGGATGGCTACACCTTC CASSESGPDPDGYTF
- many TRBJ2-1 TRBV30 TGTGCCTGGAGTGCTCTAGTGGACAGTTACAATGAGCAGTTCTTC CAWSALVDSYNEQFF
- many TRBJ1-1 TRBV7-9 TGTGCCAGCAGTCAAAGTTACAGTGACGAAGCTTTCTTT CASSQSYSDEAFF
TRBD1 many TRBJ2-2 TRBV24-1 TGTGCCACCAGTGGTCCGGGACAGGGATCATGGAGGAACACCGGGGAGCTGTTTTTT CATSGPGQGSWRNTGELFF
- - TRBJ1-2 TRBV5-1 TGCGCCAGCAGCTTGGACACGATCTATGGCTACACCTTC CASSLDTIYGYTF
- - TRBJ2-1 TRBV30 TGTGCCTGGAGTGTGTCAAGTCCCTACAATGAGCAGTTCTTC CAWSVSSPYNEQFF
- few TRBJ1-3 TRBV19 TGTGCCAGTAGTAACCGGGGAGGCGGAGGAAACACCATATATTTT CASSNRGGGGNTIYF
- - TRBJ1-6 TRBV4-1 TGCGCCAGCAGCCAAGATGCGAGTAATTCACCCCTCCACTTT CASSQDASNSPLHF
- - TRBJ1-1 TRBV6-5 TGTGCCAGCAGTTATGAGTGGAACACTGAAGCTTTCTTT CASSYEWNTEAFF
TRBD2 - TRBJ2-1 TRBV29-1 TGCAGCGTTGAAGATCCGGGACTAGCGGGAGGGCTTCCCTACAATGAGCAGTTCTTC CSVEDPGLAGGLPYNEQFF
- many TRBJ1-3 TRBV28 TGTGCCAGTAACGCTGGCTTCTCTGGAAACACCATATATTTT CASNAGFSGNTIYF
- many TRBJ2-3 TRBV14 TGTGCCAGCAGCCACGGGTGGGACACCATTGCCCCAGATACGCAGTATTTT CASSHGWDTIAPDTQYF
TRBD2 - TRBJ2-2 TRBV20-1 TGCAGTGCTAGAGGACTAGCGGAGCACACCGGGGAGCTGTTTTTT CSARGLAEHTGELFF
- many TRBJ1-2 TRBV27 TGTGCCAGCAGTTCCGTCCCCCGGGGCTATGGCTACACCTTC CASSSVPRGYGYTF
TRBD1 many TRBJ1-4 TRBV2 TGTGCCAGCAGAGGGGACAGGGGTTTGGGAAATGAAAAACTGTTTTTT CASRGDRGLGNEKLFF
- - TRBJ2-5 TRBV12-3/TRBV12-4 TGTGCCAGCAGCGGGCCGGGACCTAAGACCCAGTACTTC CASSGPGPKTQYF